Listed below are T cell receptor beta chains from one sample, sequenced in a study of blood T cell repertoires in COVID-19. Assay: immunoSEQ multiplex PCR; the TCRdb copy retains only in-frame clones and omits some. The data contain 120,000 or so clones, 70% to 80% of them singletons. What was sequenced was peripheral blood. These receptors were taken from a man aged 35 to 55 with active or convalescent COVID-19. Both conserved end residues are part of each CDR3. A D gene is named only where the DNA matches it firmly. Size values are once, few and many counts, or a class for expanded clones, and some rows have none.

j_gene	d_gene	v_gene	abundance	len	CDR3aa	CDR3nt
TRBJ2-3	TRBD2	TRBV5-4	NA	16	CASSLKAGVGTDTQYF	TGTGCCAGCAGCTTGAAGGCGGGAGTAGGAACAGATACGCAGTATTTT
TRBJ1-3	NA	TRBV12-5	NA	17	CASGLPNTRGDGNTIYF	TGTGCTAGTGGTTTGCCAAATACCAGGGGAGACGGAAACACCATATATTTT
TRBJ1-2	NA	TRBV4-1	NA	13	CASSRTTEGGYTF	TGCGCCAGCAGCCGGACGACGGAGGGGGGCTACACCTTC
TRBJ1-3	NA	TRBV30	NA	14	CAWSANLQAATIYF	TGTGCCTGGAGTGCGAATTTACAGGCGGCCACCATATATTTT
TRBJ1-2	NA	TRBV29-1	few	11	CSARMDYGYTF	TGCAGCGCCAGGATGGACTATGGCTACACCTTC
TRBJ2-7	NA	TRBV2	NA	13	CASLHSGAYEQYF	TGTGCCAGCCTCCATAGCGGAGCCTACGAGCAGTACTTC
TRBJ2-7	NA	TRBV7-8	NA	16	CASSLAGGRTAYEQYF	TGTGCCAGCAGCTTAGCGGGGGGTCGAACAGCCTACGAGCAGTACTTC
TRBJ1-2	NA	TRBV5-6	NA	15	CASSLRAVTAYGYTF	TGTGCCAGCAGCTTACGGGCCGTGACAGCCTATGGCTACACCTTC
TRBJ1-3	NA	TRBV5-5	NA	13	CASSTGSGNTIYF	TGTGCCAGCAGCACAGGGTCGGGAAACACCATATATTTT
TRBJ2-7	TRBD2	TRBV30	once	13	CAGLRREAYEQYF	TGTGCCGGTTTAAGGCGGGAGGCCTACGAGCAGTACTTC
TRBJ2-7	NA	TRBV19	NA	14	CASSISSARREQYF	TGTGCCAGTAGTATATCTTCGGCTAGGAGAGAGCAGTACTTC
TRBJ1-2	NA	TRBV7-2	NA	12	CASSQWESGYTF	TGTGCCAGCAGCCAATGGGAGTCTGGCTACACCTTC
TRBJ2-7	NA	TRBV2	NA	14	CATRPVADTYEQYF	TGTGCCACCCGCCCGGTAGCGGATACCTACGAGCAGTACTTC
TRBJ1-1	NA	TRBV5-1	NA	14	CASSLEGKNTEAFF	TGCGCCAGCAGCTTGGAGGGGAAGAACACTGAAGCTTTCTTT
TRBJ1-6	NA	TRBV6-5	NA	13	CASEGGGGSPLHF	TGTGCCAGCGAGGGAGGGGGTGGCTCACCCCTCCACTTT
TRBJ2-3	NA	TRBV6-2/TRBV6-3	once	14	CASSLPGGTDTQYF	TGTGCCAGCAGTTTACCCGGGGGCACAGATACGCAGTATTTT
TRBJ1-1	NA	TRBV28	NA	15	CASSGLGDMNTEAFF	TGTGCCAGCAGCGGTTTGGGGGACATGAACACTGAAGCTTTCTTT
TRBJ1-5	TRBD1	TRBV7-9	NA	16	CASSLSGTGNNQPQHF	TGTGCCAGCAGCCTCTCCGGGACAGGGAACAATCAGCCCCAGCATTTT
TRBJ2-7	TRBD2	TRBV7-2	NA	15	CASSGGLAGAYEQYF	TGTGCCAGCAGCGGGGGACTAGCGGGAGCCTACGAGCAGTACTTC
TRBJ2-7	TRBD1	TRBV24-1	once	13	CATSAQGAYEQYF	TGTGCCACCAGTGCTCAGGGGGCCTACGAGCAGTACTTC
TRBJ2-3	NA	TRBV12-3/TRBV12-4	NA	11	CASSHRDTQYF	TGTGCCAGCAGCCACCGGGATACGCAGTATTTT
TRBJ2-7	TRBD2	TRBV3-1/TRBV3-2	NA	16	CASSQDMTSGAYEQYF	TGTGCCAGCAGCCAAGATATGACTAGCGGGGCCTACGAGCAGTACTTC
TRBJ1-3	TRBD1	TRBV6-6	NA	15	CASSFDRDRGNTIYF	TGTGCCAGCAGTTTTGACAGGGATCGTGGAAACACCATATATTTT
TRBJ2-7	NA	TRBV4-3	NA	15	CASSQAQGGTYEQYF	TGCGCCAGCAGCCAAGCACAGGGAGGGACCTACGAGCAGTACTTC
TRBJ2-1	NA	TRBV3-1/TRBV3-2	few	14	CASSNRRGVPEQFF	TGTGCCAGCAGCAATCGACGGGGAGTTCCTGAGCAGTTCTTC
TRBJ2-4	TRBD2	TRBV5-4	NA	14	CASRLAGGPDIQYF	TGTGCCAGCAGACTAGCGGGGGGCCCGGACATTCAGTACTTC
TRBJ2-7	TRBD2	TRBV28	NA	13	CASNLSGGYEQYF	TGTGCCAGCAATCTAAGCGGGGGCTACGAGCAGTACTTC
TRBJ1-5	NA	TRBV19	few	13	CASSTGPKQPQHF	TGTGCCAGTAGTACAGGTCCGAAGCAGCCCCAGCATTTT
TRBJ1-1	NA	TRBV24-1	NA	13	CATAGGVNTEAFF	TGTGCCACCGCTGGGGGGGTGAACACTGAAGCTTTCTTT
TRBJ1-2	NA	TRBV6-1	NA	16	CASSEGSGAGWGGYTF	TGTGCCAGCAGTGAGGGGAGTGGAGCGGGGTGGGGAGGCTACACCTTC
TRBJ2-1	TRBD2	TRBV27	NA	16	CASSLTGTSSYNEQFF	TGTGCCAGCAGTTTAACCGGGACTAGCTCCTACAATGAGCAGTTCTTC
TRBJ1-2	NA	TRBV28	NA	14	CASSLGALTFGYTF	TGTGCCAGCAGTTTAGGGGCCTTAACCTTCGGCTACACCTTC
TRBJ1-1	TRBD1	TRBV6-5	NA	14	CAPRGSPMNTEAFF	TGTGCCCCCAGGGGGTCGCCGATGAACACTGAAGCTTTCTTT
TRBJ2-7	NA	TRBV2	NA	12	CASSEIIYEQYF	TGTGCCAGCAGTGAAATCATCTACGAGCAGTACTTC
TRBJ2-5	NA	TRBV2	NA	12	CASSEARETKYF	TGTGCCAGCAGTGAAGCCCGGGAGACAAAGTACTTC
TRBJ1-4	TRBD1	TRBV28	NA	15	CASSLPGQGNEKLFF	TGTGCCAGCAGCCTACCGGGACAGGGTAATGAAAAACTGTTTTTT
TRBJ2-2	TRBD2	TRBV5-1	NA	19	CASSPAGQTSGPNTGELFF	TGCGCCAGCAGCCCCGCGGGTCAGACTAGCGGGCCGAACACCGGGGAGCTGTTTTTT
TRBJ1-1	NA	TRBV12-3/TRBV12-4	NA	13	CASSFLGGTEAFF	TGTGCCAGCAGTTTTCTGGGGGGGACTGAAGCTTTCTTT
TRBJ2-1	NA	TRBV18	NA	14	CASSPPTSYNEQFF	TGTGCCAGCTCACCACCTACTAGCTACAATGAGCAGTTCTTC
TRBJ1-6	NA	TRBV19	NA	15	CASSADRPSNSPLHF	TGTGCCAGTAGTGCCGACAGGCCCTCTAATTCACCCCTCCACTTT
TRBJ2-2	NA	TRBV5-1	NA	15	CASSSGLLNTGELFF	TGCGCCAGCAGTTCGGGACTCCTGAACACCGGGGAGCTGTTTTTT
TRBJ2-3	NA	TRBV29-1	once	14	CSVGRLGSLDTQYF	TGCAGCGTTGGAAGGCTTGGGAGTTTGGATACGCAGTATTTT
TRBJ2-1	TRBD2	TRBV3-1/TRBV3-2	NA	17	CASSQDFASGGANEQFF	TGTGCCAGCAGCCAAGATTTCGCGAGCGGGGGGGCCAATGAGCAGTTCTTC
TRBJ1-1	NA	TRBV11-2	NA	13	CASSLAPRREAFF	TGTGCCAGCAGCTTAGCCCCGAGGAGGGAAGCTTTCTTT
TRBJ2-7	TRBD1	TRBV4-1	few	15	CASSQGSGQGTEQYF	TGCGCCAGCAGCCAAGGTTCGGGACAGGGGACCGAGCAGTACTTC
TRBJ2-5	NA	TRBV14	few	16	CASSQDRRDYQETQYF	TGTGCCAGCAGCCAAGATCGACGGGACTACCAAGAGACCCAGTACTTC
TRBJ1-1	NA	TRBV29-1	NA	12	CSAREGTTEAFF	TGCAGCGCTAGAGAGGGTACGACTGAAGCTTTCTTT
TRBJ1-1	TRBD1	TRBV25-1	NA	15	CASSGSLRGNAEAFF	TGTGCCAGCAGCGGGAGTCTCAGGGGGAATGCTGAAGCTTTCTTT
TRBJ2-7	NA	TRBV4-3	NA	15	CASSQDTPGGGEQYF	TGCGCCAGCAGCCAAGATACCCCTGGGGGCGGCGAGCAGTACTTC
TRBJ1-3	NA	TRBV19	NA	17	CASSIAAGSRSGNTIYF	TGTGCCAGTAGTATAGCCGCAGGTTCCCGCTCTGGAAACACCATATATTTT
TRBJ1-6	NA	TRBV29-1	NA	13	CSVVDSDNSPLHF	TGCAGCGTTGTGGACAGCGATAATTCACCCCTCCACTTT
TRBJ1-3	NA	TRBV4-2	NA	19	CASSQVGRGYASSGNTIYF	TGTGCCAGCAGCCAAGTCGGGAGGGGATATGCGAGCTCTGGAAACACCATATATTTT
TRBJ2-6	TRBD1	TRBV28	NA	16	CASSRDSYSGANVLTF	TGTGCCAGCAGCCGGGACAGTTACTCTGGGGCCAACGTCCTGACTTTC